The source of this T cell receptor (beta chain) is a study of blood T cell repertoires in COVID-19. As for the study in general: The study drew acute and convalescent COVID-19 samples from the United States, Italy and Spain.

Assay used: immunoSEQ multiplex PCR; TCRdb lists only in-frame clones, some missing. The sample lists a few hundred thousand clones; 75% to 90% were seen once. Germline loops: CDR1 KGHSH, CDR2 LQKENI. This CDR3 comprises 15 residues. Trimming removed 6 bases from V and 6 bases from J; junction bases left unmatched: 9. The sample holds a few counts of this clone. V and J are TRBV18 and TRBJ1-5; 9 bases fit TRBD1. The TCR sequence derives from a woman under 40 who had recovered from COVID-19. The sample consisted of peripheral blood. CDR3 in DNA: TGTGCCAGCTCTCCCGAGGGGGACAGGGCTCAGCCCCAGCATTTT. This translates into CASSPEGDRAQPQHF.